A selection of T cell receptor beta chains follows, all from one sample in a study of T cells after yellow fever vaccination. Each CDR3 protein gets one entry after TCRdb re-called the 5' RACE reads with MiXCR. The data contain some 150,000 distinct CDR3 sequences, 5% to 7.5% of them seen just once; the ten biggest clones take up more than 0.6%. The sequencing used CD4+ T cells sorted from PBMCs, collected 10 days after the yellow fever booster vaccination. Receptor source: a man in his thirties or forties who received the YFV17D yellow fever vaccine. The CDR3 runs from the conserved cysteine through the conserved F or W. D genes are given only for firm matches. Expanded clones are given a class, and other clones once, few, many or no size at all.

TGTGCCAGCAGCCAAGTGGCGGGAGCAGCAGATACGCAGTATTTT	CASSQVAGAADTQYF	TRBJ2-3	TRBV4-2	few	TRBD2
TGCGCCAGCAGCAGACAGGGCGATCAGCCCCAGCATTTT	CASSRQGDQPQHF	TRBJ1-5	TRBV5-1	many	TRBD1
TGTGCCAGTAGTCCCAGGACAGGGAATTGGAATCAGCCCCAGCATTTT	CASSPRTGNWNQPQHF	TRBJ1-5	TRBV19	-	TRBD1
TGTGCCAGCAGTTTAGGCGGGCGGGCCTACAATGAGCAGTTCTTC	CASSLGGRAYNEQFF	TRBJ2-1	TRBV12-3/TRBV12-4	many	-
TGTGCCAGCAGCTTCTGGGGGCGGCGTGGTACTGAAGCTTTCTTT	CASSFWGRRGTEAFF	TRBJ1-1	TRBV7-9	many	-
TGTGCCAGCAGCTCTCGACAGGGGAGAGAGACCCAGTACTTC	CASSSRQGRETQYF	TRBJ2-5	TRBV12-3/TRBV12-4	many	TRBD1
TGTGCCAGCGGTGACAGGGGACCTAATCAGCCCCAGCATTTT	CASGDRGPNQPQHF	TRBJ1-5	TRBV12-3/TRBV12-4	few	TRBD1
TGCGCCAGCAGCCCGGACGGCGCTCCGTATGGCTACACCTTC	CASSPDGAPYGYTF	TRBJ1-2	TRBV5-1	-	-
TGCGCCAGCAGCTTAGGACAGGGGTTTATCTACACCTTC	CASSLGQGFIYTF	TRBJ1-2	TRBV5-1	many	TRBD1
TGTGCCAGCAGCTCACAGGGGCCCGGGGAGCTGTTTTTT	CASSSQGPGELFF	TRBJ2-2	TRBV3-1	many	TRBD1